The 10 T cell receptor beta chains below were found in one sample sequenced in a study of identical twins. Using its own MiXCR run on the 5' RACE reads, TCRdb lists one record per CDR3 protein. The table lists approximately 94,000 distinct CDR3 sequences, just under 6% of them singletons. Sequencing input: memory T cells sorted from blood. The source of these receptors is a woman aged 45-65 years in good health.

On this clonotype itself: The junction and the germline gene differ at one end; a read error may be behind it. J is TRBJ2-7 and V is TRBV20-1; 7 bases match TRBD1. This CDR3 has 13 amino acids. Germline V gene lookup returns CDR1 DFQATT and CDR2 SNEGSKA (reference sequence). This chain's CDR3 is CGANKGQLYEQYF. DNA of the CDR3: TGCGGTGCTAATAAGGGACAGCTCTACGAGCAGTACTTC.

The rearrangement joins TRBV5-1 to TRBJ2-5, with 10 bases fitting TRBD2. Germline CDR1 is SGHRS and CDR2 is YFSETQ. Trimming at V came to 3 bases and at J to 4 bases, leaving 6 bases not matched to a gene. CDR3 length: 15 residues. CDR3 sequence: CASSWSSGSGETQYF. DNA of the CDR3: TGCGCCAGCAGCTGGTCTAGCGGGAGCGGAGAGACCCAGTACTTC.

This clonotype has more than one count but fewer than ten. The junction shows a germline mismatch at one end, possibly a read error. This chain connects TRBV19 to TRBJ2-3; the match to TRBD2 covers 9 bases. The CDR3 totals 16 residues. Germline CDR1 LNHDA, CDR2 SQIVND (reference sequence). CDR3 DNA: TGTGCCAATAGTAGACGACTAGCGGAAATCACAGATACGCAGTATTTT. Translating gives CANSRRLAEITDTQYF.

In this sample, this clonotype turned up many times. The chain combines TRBV3-1 with TRBJ2-1, with D maybe TRBD1 (5 bases). The germline V gene encodes CDR1 LGHDT and CDR2 YNNKEL (reference sequence). The CDR3 is 15 residues long. V lost 0 bases to trimming and J lost 4 bases, with 10 bases between them. CDR3 coding DNA: TGTGCCAGCAGCCAAGAGGTGACAGTTTACAATGAGCAGTTCTTC. Amino acid sequence: CASSQEVTVYNEQFF.

This clonotype was observed at least ten times. J is TRBJ2-7 and V is TRBV11-3; a weak D match, TRBD1 (5 bases). This CDR3 spans 12 amino acids. CDR1 and CDR2 (germline): SGHNT, YENEEA. V gave up 5 bases and J gave up 3 bases, with 8 bases separating them. CDR3: CASSTRDYEQYV. The CDR3 bases are TGTGCCAGCAGCACCAGGGACTACGAGCAGTACGTC.

This clonotype was found many times. CDR3 sequence reads: CAISRSVRETQYF. The CDR3 DNA is TGTGCCATCTCCCGGAGTGTAAGAGAGACCCAGTACTTC. The V call is TRBV27, the J call TRBJ2-5; D is ambiguous. Deletions cut 10 bases from V and 4 bases from J, with 16 bases between. This CDR3 region has 13 residues. CDR1 and CDR2 from the germline V gene are MNHEY and SMNVEV (reference sequence).

There are many counts of this clonotype. CDR3 in amino acids: CAISDGHPNTGELFF. CDR3 DNA sequence: TGTGCCATCAGTGATGGGCATCCGAACACCGGGGAGCTGTTTTTT. The chain employs TRBV10-3 and TRBJ2-2; D not resolved. V lost 3 bases to trimming and J lost 0 bases, with 8 bases between them. In germline, CDR1 is ENHRY, CDR2 SYGVKD. The CDR3 is 15 amino acids.

This clonotype has a count of ten or more. This rearrangement joins TRBV19 to TRBJ1-5, with a tentative D call TRBD1 (5 bases). This CDR3 spans 13 amino acids. The V and J ends lost 6 bases and 4 bases respectively, with 10 bases between them. Germline loops: CDR1 LNHDA, CDR2 SQIVND (reference sequence). CDR3 nucleotide sequence: TGTGCCAGTAGCTATCAGGGAAATCAGCCCCAGCATTTT. Translation gives CASSYQGNQPQHF.

This chain uses TRBV7-9 with TRBJ2-2; D not certain. The CDR3 is 14 amino acids. In germline, CDR1 is SEHNR, CDR2 FQNEAQ (reference sequence). V lost 4 bases and J 2 bases, leaving 8 bases between the germline ends. The CDR3 region is CASSWRLNTGELFF. The CDR3, as DNA: TGTGCCAGCAGCTGGAGACTTAACACCGGGGAGCTGTTTTTT. Together with reference TRBV7-9 and TRBJ2-2, the CDR3 gives the full variable domain: DTGVSQNPRHKITKRGQNVTFRCDPISEHNRLYWYRQTLGQGPEFLTYFQNEAQLEKSRLLSDRFSAERPKGSFSTLEIQRTEQGDSAMYLCASSWRLNTGELFFGEGSRLTVL.

This clonotype has a count of ten or more. This chain connects TRBV12-3 or TRBV12-4 to TRBJ2-2, with TRBD2 matching 7 bases. The CDR3 contains 14 residues. J was trimmed by 5 bases and V by 4 bases; bases with no gene match: 4. CDR3 sequence reads: CASSSQGGTGELFF. The CDR3 DNA is TGTGCCAGCAGTTCCCAGGGAGGGACCGGGGAGCTGTTTTTT.